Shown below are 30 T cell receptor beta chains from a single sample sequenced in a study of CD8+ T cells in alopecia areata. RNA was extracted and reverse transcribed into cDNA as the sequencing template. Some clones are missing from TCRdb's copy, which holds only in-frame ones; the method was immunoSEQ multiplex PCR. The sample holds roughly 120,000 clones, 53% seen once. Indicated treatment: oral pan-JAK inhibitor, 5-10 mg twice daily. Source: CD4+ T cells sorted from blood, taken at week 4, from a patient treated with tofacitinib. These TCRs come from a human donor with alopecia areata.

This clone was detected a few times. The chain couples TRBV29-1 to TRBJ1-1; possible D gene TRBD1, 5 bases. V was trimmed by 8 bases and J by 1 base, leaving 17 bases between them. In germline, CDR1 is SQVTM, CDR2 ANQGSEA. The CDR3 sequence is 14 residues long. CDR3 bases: TGCAGCTCAGTGGGGGGGTCGTCGAACACTGAAGCTTTCTTT. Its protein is CSSVGGSSNTEAFF.

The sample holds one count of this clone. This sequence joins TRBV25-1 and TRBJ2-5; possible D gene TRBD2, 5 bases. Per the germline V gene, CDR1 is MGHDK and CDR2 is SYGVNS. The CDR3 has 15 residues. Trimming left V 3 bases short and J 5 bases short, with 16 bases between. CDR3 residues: CASSDPSLALETQYF. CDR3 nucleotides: TGTGCCAGCAGTGATCCCTCGCTAGCCTTGGAGACCCAGTACTTC.

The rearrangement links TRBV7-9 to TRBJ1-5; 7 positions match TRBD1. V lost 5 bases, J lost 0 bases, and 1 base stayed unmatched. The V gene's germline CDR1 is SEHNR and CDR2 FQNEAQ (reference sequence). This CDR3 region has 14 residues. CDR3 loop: CASSGDSSNQPQHF. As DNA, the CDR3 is TGTGCCAGCAGCGGGGACAGTAGCAATCAGCCCCAGCATTTT.

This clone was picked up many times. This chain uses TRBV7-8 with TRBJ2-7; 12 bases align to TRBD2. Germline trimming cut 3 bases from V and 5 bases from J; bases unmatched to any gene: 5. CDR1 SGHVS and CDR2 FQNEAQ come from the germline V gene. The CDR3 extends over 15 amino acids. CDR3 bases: TGTGCCAGCAGCTTTCGGACTAGCGGGAACCACGAGCAGTACTTC. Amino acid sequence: CASSFRTSGNHEQYF.

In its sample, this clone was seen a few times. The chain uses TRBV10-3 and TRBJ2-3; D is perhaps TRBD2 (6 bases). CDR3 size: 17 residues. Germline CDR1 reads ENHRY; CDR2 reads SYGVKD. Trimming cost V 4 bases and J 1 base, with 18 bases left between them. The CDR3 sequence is CAISGKASGGGTDTQYF. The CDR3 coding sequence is TGTGCCATCAGTGGGAAGGCCTCGGGCGGGGGCACAGATACGCAGTATTTT.

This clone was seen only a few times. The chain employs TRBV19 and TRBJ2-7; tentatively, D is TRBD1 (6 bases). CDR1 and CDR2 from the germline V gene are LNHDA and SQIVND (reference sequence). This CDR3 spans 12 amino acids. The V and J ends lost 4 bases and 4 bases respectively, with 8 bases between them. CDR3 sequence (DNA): TGTGCCAGTAGTACCAGGGGTTACGAGCAGTACTTC. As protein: CASSTRGYEQYF.

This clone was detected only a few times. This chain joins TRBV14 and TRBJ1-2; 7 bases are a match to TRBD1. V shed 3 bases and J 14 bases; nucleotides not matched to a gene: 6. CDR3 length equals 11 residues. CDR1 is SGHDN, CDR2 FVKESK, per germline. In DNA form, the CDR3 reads TGTGCCAGCAGCCAGGAGGGGGCTTCAACCTTC. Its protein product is CASSQEGASTF. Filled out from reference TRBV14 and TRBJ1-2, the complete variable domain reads EAGVTQFPSHSVIEKGQTVTLRCDPISGHDNLYWYRRVMGKEIKFLLHFVKESKQDESGMPNNRFLAERTGGTYSTLKVQPAELEDSGVYFCASSQEGASTFGSGTRLTVV.

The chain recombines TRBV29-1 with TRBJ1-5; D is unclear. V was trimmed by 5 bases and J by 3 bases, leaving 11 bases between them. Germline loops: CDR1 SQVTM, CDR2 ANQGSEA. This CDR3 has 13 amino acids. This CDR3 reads CSVKEYHNQPQHF. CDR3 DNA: TGCAGCGTTAAGGAATATCACAATCAGCCCCAGCATTTT.

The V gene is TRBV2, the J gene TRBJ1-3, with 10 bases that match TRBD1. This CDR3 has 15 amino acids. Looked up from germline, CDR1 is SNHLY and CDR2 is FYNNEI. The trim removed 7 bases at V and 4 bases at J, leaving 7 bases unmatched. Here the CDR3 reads CASTRTGGPGNTIYF. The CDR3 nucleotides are TGTGCCAGCACTCGGACAGGGGGTCCAGGAAACACCATATATTTT.

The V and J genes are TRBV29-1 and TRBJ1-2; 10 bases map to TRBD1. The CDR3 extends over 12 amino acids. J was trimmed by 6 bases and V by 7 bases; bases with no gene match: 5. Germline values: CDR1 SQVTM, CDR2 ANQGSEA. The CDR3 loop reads CSAVGQGDGYTF. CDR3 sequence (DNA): TGCAGCGCTGTTGGACAGGGGGATGGCTACACCTTC.

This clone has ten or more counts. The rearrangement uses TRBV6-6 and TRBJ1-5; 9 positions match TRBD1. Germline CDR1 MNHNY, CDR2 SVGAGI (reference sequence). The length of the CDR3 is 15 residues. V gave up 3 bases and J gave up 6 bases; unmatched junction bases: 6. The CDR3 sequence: CASSYGGGQGQPQHF. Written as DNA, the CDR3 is TGTGCCAGCAGTTATGGAGGGGGACAGGGTCAGCCCCAGCATTTT.

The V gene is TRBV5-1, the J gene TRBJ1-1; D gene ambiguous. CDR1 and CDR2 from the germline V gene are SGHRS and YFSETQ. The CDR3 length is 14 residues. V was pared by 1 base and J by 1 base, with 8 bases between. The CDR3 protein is CASSLSQQNTEAFF. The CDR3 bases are TGCGCCAGCAGCTTGAGTCAGCAGAACACTGAAGCTTTCTTT.

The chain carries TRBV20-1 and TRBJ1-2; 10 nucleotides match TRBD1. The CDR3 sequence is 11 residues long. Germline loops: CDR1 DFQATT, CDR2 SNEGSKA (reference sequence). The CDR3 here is CIPGQGEGYTF. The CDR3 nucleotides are TGCATACCCGGACAGGGGGAGGGCTACACCTTC.

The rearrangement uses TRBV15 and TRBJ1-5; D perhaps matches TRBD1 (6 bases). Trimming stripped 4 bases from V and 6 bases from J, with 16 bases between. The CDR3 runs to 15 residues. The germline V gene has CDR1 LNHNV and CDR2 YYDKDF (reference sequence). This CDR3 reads CATSTMNRATQPQHF. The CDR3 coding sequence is TGTGCCACCAGCACCATGAACAGGGCCACTCAGCCCCAGCATTTT.

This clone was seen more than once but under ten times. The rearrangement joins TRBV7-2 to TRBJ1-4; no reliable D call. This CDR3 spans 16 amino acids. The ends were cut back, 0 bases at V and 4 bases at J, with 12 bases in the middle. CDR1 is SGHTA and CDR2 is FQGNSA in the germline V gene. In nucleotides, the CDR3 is TGTGCCAGCAGCTTAGCGGTCGCAGCCAATAATGAAAAACTGTTTTTT. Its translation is CASSLAVAANNEKLFF.

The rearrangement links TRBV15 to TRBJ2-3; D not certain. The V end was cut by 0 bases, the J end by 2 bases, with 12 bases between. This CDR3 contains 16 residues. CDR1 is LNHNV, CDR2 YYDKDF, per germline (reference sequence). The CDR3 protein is CATSRDISRATDTQYF. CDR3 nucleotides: TGTGCCACCAGCAGAGATATCTCCCGGGCCACAGATACGCAGTATTTT.

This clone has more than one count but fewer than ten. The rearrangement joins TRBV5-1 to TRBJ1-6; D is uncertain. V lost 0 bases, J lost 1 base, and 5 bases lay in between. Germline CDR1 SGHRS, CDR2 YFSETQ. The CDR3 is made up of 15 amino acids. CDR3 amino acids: CASSLDWSYNSPLHF. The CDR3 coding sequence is TGCGCCAGCAGCTTGGATTGGTCCTATAATTCACCCCTCCACTTT.

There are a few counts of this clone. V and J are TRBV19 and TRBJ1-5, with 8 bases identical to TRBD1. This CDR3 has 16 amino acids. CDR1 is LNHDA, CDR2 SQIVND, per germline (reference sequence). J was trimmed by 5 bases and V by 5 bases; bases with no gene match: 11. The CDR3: CASSDTDRAVHQPQHF. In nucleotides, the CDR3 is TGTGCCAGTAGTGACACGGACAGGGCAGTTCATCAGCCCCAGCATTTT.

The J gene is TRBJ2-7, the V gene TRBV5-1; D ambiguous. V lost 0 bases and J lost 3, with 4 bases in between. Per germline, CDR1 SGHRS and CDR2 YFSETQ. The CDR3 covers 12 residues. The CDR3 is CASSLVHYEQYF. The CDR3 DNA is TGCGCCAGCAGCTTGGTCCACTACGAGCAGTACTTC.

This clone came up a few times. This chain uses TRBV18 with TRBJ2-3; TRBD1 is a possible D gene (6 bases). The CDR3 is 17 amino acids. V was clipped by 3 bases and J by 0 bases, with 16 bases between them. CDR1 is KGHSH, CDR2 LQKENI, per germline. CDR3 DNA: TGTGCCAGCTCACCGATATCCGGGACAAGTAGCACAGATACGCAGTATTTT. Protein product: CASSPISGTSSTDTQYF.

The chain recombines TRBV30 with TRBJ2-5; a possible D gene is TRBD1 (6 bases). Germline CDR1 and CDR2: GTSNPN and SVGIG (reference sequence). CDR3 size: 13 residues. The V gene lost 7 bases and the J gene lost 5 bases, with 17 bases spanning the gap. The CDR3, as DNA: TGTGCCTCCAACAGGGACGGCGGTGAGACCCAGTACTTC. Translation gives CASNRDGGETQYF.

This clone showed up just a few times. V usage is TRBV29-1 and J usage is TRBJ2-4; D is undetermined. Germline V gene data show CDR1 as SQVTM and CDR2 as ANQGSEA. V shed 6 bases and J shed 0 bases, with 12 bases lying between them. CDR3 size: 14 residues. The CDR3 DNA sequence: TGCAGCGTCTCCGCAGGAGCAGCCAAAAACATTCAGTACTTC. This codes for CSVSAGAAKNIQYF.

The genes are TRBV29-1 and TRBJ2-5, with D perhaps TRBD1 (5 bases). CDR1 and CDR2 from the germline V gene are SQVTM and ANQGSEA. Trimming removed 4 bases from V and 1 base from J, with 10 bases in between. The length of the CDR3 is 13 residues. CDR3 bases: TGCAGCGTTGGTGCGGACACCCAAGAGACCCAGTACTTC. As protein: CSVGADTQETQYF.

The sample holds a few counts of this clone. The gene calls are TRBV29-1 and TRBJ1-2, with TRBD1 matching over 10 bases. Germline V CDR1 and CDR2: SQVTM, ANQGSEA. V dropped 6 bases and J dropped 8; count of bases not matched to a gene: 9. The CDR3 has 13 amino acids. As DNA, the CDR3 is TGCAGCGTCGCCAGACAGGGGGCAGGAGGCTACACCTTC. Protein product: CSVARQGAGGYTF.

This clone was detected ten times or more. DNA for the CDR3: TGTGCCACCGGTCGGACAGGGAGCACTGAAGCTTTCTTT. It yields the protein CATGRTGSTEAFF. This sequence joins TRBV19 and TRBJ1-1; TRBD1 matches at 8 bases. The CDR3 is 13 amino acids. V lost 10 bases, J lost 4 bases, and 8 bases stayed unmatched. Germline CDR1 and CDR2: LNHDA and SQIVND (reference sequence).

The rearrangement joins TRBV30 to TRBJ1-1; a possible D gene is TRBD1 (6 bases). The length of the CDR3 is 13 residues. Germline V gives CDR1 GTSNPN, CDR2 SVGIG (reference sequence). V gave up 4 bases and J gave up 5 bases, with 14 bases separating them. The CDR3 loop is CAWNGGTSTEAFF. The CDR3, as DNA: TGTGCCTGGAATGGGGGGACATCGACTGAAGCTTTCTTT.

The chain's CDR3 is CASSFPPLEQYF. The CDR3, as DNA: TGTGCCAGCAGCTTCCCCCCCCTCGAGCAGTACTTC. The chain carries TRBV5-4 and TRBJ2-7; D uncertain. The germline V gene has CDR1 SGHNT and CDR2 YYREEE (reference sequence). The ends were cut back, 2 bases at V and 6 bases at J, with 9 bases in the middle. This CDR3 is 12 amino acids long.

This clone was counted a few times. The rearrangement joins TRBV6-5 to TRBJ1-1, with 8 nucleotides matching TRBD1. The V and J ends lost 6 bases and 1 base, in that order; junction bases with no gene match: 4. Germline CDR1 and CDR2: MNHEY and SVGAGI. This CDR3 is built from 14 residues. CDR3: CASRRTGPNTEAFF. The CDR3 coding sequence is TGTGCCAGCAGGCGGACAGGGCCGAACACTGAAGCTTTCTTT.

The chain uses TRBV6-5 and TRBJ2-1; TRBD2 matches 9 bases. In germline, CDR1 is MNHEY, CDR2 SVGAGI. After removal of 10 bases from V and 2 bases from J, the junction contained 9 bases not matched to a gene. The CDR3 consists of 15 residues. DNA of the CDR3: TGTGCCACCGCCCCCCGACTAGCGGCCTACAATGAGCAGTTCTTC. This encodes CATAPRLAAYNEQFF.

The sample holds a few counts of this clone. Written as DNA, the CDR3 is TGTGCCAGCAGCCCCCCGGGACAGGGGAACAATTCACCCCTCCACTTT. This translates into CASSPPGQGNNSPLHF. This chain uses TRBV4-2 with TRBJ1-6, with 10 bases lining up with TRBD1. Germline values: CDR1 LGHNA, CDR2 YNFKEQ. The CDR3 contains 16 residues. J was trimmed by 7 bases and V by 4 bases; bases with no gene match: 7.